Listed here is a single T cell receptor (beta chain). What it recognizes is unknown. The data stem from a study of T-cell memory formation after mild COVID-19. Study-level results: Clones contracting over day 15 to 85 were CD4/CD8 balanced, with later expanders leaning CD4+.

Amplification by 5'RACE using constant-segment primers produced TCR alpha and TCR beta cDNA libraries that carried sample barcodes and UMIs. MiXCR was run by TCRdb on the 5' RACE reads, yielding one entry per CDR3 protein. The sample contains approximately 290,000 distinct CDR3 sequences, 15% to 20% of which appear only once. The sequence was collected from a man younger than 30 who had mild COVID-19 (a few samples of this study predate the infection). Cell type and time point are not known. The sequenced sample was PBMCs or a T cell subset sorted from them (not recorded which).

CDR3 coding DNA: TGTGCCAGCAGCCTTCGACAGAATCGAGACAATGAGCAGTTCTTC. It translates to CASSLRQNRDNEQFF. This chain uses TRBV7-9 with TRBJ2-1; D may be TRBD1 (5 bases). CDR3 length: 15 residues. The germline CDR1 and CDR2 sequences are SEHNR and FQNEAQ (reference sequence). The V gene lost 5 bases and the J gene lost 5 bases, with 16 bases spanning the gap.